This entry features one T cell receptor (beta chain) sequence. Its recognized antigen is unknown. No base-level quality is on record; no much larger clone is a single base apart. The sample's time point label is to be understood as: baseline before oral tofacitinib. Lesional scalp punch biopsies and peripheral blood were collected from alopecia areata patients. PBMCs were isolated by density centrifugation and stained for CD3, CD4 and CD8, and CD4+ and CD8+ T cells were sorted on a FACSAria. The V and J ends are trimmed by 1 base and 1 base, leaving 14 bases between them. Measured from the cysteine to the phenylalanine, the CDR3 is 16 residues long. The CDR3 DNA has 48 bases and is translated from base 1. The germline V gene encodes CDR1 SGHVT and CDR2 SQSDAQ. The record originates from a study of CD8+ T cells in alopecia areata listed by TCRdb under 2018. The study in broad terms: The treated patients, all with moderate-to-severe alopecia areata, were enrolled in an open-label pilot trial of oral tofacitinib given at 5 to 10 mg twice daily. Tofacitinib was administered for 6 to 18 months, and 6 months of follow-up off drug were then conducted to assess delayed response and recurrence. High-throughput TCRbeta sequencing was used to examine T cell clonal expansion in alopecia areata in both the C3H/HeJ mouse model and human patients. On the human side, TCRbeta sequencing was run on scalp tissue and on sorted CD4+ and CD8+ peripheral blood T cells from healthy controls and from alopecia areata patients with either patchy or totalis/universalis disease. Patients on tofacitinib were biopsied at baseline and after 4 and 24 weeks of treatment, and several of the patients also had a later scalp biopsy. Scalp clonality was compared across normal scalp (n=4), patchy alopecia areata scalp (n=8), and alopecia totalis/universalis scalp (n=8). The RNA source kit depended on sample type: the PAXgene miRNA kit for fixed scalp, the miRNeasy kit for PBMCs, and the RNeasy kit for mouse skin. Amplification of TCRbeta CDR3 regions was done by immunoSEQ multiplex PCR using 35 Vbeta forward primers and 13 Jbeta reverse primers. Overall study results and their limits: Lesional scalp, especially in alopecia totalis/universalis, showed higher clonality and more expanded CD8+ clones than normal scalp, suggesting antigenic drive. Resident alphabeta T cells in normal human skin are also sequenced, complicating scalp TCR repertoire analysis, unlike mouse skin dominated by gammadelta T cells. TCR sequences shared between patients were less clear than in mice, possibly partly because of HLA diversity in the patient population.

Library generation was performed with the immunoSEQ multiplex PCR assay. RNA was extracted from all samples and reverse transcribed into cDNA as template for TCR sequencing. First-strand cDNA was synthesized with SuperScript III using a 2:1 mix of oligo-dT and random hexamers. A synthetic immune receptor repertoire was used to gauge amplification bias, and whatever bias remained was removed computationally. In the authors' own workflow: Raw reads were preprocessed to remove errors, and CDR3 was defined by IMGT conventions from the conserved cysteine to phenylalanine. Clonality was calculated as 1 minus Shannon entropy normalized by log2 of the number of productive unique TCRs. Whether scalp clones were CD4 or CD8 was inferred by matching scalp TCRbeta sequences against CD4 and CD8 repertoires sorted from blood. TCRdb mirrors the immuneACCESS table, restricted to in-frame sequences. Some clones are absent from its copies; in checked studies, under half trace to an unresolved V gene, and the reason for the others is unknown. V, J and clone size are those of that table, while D and trimming were read from the DNA. Counted in this sample were 100,000 to 150,000 clones; about 46% of them appeared once. The ten largest clones take up 18% of the sample.

This sequence was found in a human donor with alopecia areata. Here the chain combines TRBV7-4 and TRBJ2-7, with no confidently assigned D gene. The sequences come from CD8+ T cells sorted from blood, collected at week 0. The DNA sequence is given as TGTGCCAGCAGCTTAGTGGGTGCAGTCGGATCCTACGAGCAGTACTTC. This translates into CASSLVGAVGSYEQYF.